This note documents a single T cell receptor (beta chain) sequence. The final CDR3 position lacks the conserved phenylalanine or tryptophan, pointing to a likely read error. Because the CDR3's place on the DNA is in doubt, the DNA is left out and the CDR3 is given as listed by TCRdb. Under the authors' procedure: Reference gene primer amplification gave nucleated cell count estimates. Sequencing was performed with immunoSEQ multiplex PCR; in TCRdb, only in-frame clones are kept and a portion is missing. The D gene and trimming were derived from the DNA, and the V and J assignments and clone size from that table. The repertoire holds under 300,000 clones, around 80% seen once, with 3% to 4% in the top ten. Germline V gives CDR1 ENHRY, CDR2 SYGVKD. Inclusive of both ends, the CDR3 amounts to 14 amino acids. These data originate in a study of blood T cell repertoires in COVID-19. Study-wide context: COVID-19 samples from acute and convalescent phases originated in the United States, Italy and Spain. T cells, B-cell-depleted T cells, or PBMCs supplied cDNA or gDNA.

The sample taken for sequencing was peripheral blood. The chain carries TRBV10-3 and TRBJ1-2. The clonotype comes from a woman in her forties with active or convalescent COVID-19. The CDR3 protein is CAISELEGTRPILI.